One T cell receptor beta chain is described in this entry. Its antigen is undetermined. The sample is drawn from a study of T cells in Graves' hyperthyroidism and ophthalmopathy. TCR beta CDR3 sequences were amplified from RNA transcripts. HTBI primers were the set used in a first-round RT-PCR of the TCR CDR3. TCRdb re-analysed the multiplex PCR reads in MiXCR, keeping a single row per CDR3 protein. The sample has some 800,000 distinct CDR3 sequences, over 35% seen once. V lost 5 bases, J lost 7 bases, and 17 bases lay in between. The germline gives CDR1 SEHNR, CDR2 FQNEAQ (reference sequence). This CDR3 is 14 amino acids long. Stability of Graves' hyperthyroidism was defined as absent ophthalmopathy progression within 18 months. Diagnostic assessment was based on clinical symptoms, serum thyroxine and TRAb, thyroid ultrasound and orbital computed tomography. Whole-study findings and limits: The authors' 13 V-J model separated ophthalmopathy from stable hyperthyroidism.

The source material was blood. This chain joins TRBV7-9 and TRBJ1-1; TRBD1 might be the D (5 bases). This TCR was recovered from a man between 18 and 35 years old with Graves' hyperthyroidism. CDR3 sequence (DNA): TGTGCCAGCAGCCCTACTAGCGGGGCAGGTGAAGCTTTCTTT. Its translation: CASSPTSGAGEAFF.